This TCR beta chain comes out of a study of patients and donors after allogeneic stem cell transplantation. This clonotype was observed at least ten times. TCRdb recomputed calls from the RT-PCR reads with MiXCR, one row per CDR3 protein. The sample contains over 350,000 distinct CDR3 sequences, about a sixth of which appear only once. The CDR3 loop spans 13 amino acids. V was cut by 3 bases and J by 4 bases, with 8 bases left in between. Germline V gives CDR1 LGHNA, CDR2 YNFKEQ. This receptor was obtained from a human donor who was either an allogeneic HSCT recipient or a stem cell or donor lymphocyte infusion donor (not recorded which). It is not recorded whose cells these are; they may come from a transplant donor. The sample was blood, either unsorted or a sorted T cell fraction (not recorded which). This sequence joins TRBV4-2 and TRBJ2-3; D unresolved. CDR3 loop: CASSHPGADTQYF. In DNA, the CDR3 is TGTGCCAGCAGCCACCCCGGAGCAGATACGCAGTATTTT.